Following are 15 T cell receptor beta chains from one sample sequenced in a study of T-cell memory formation after mild COVID-19. TCRdb analysed the 5' RACE reads with MiXCR anew, one entry per CDR3 protein. The data show 400,000 to 450,000 distinct CDR3 sequences, about 20% seen once. Sequencing was done on a sample of PBMCs or a T cell subset sorted from them (not recorded which). These receptors came from a man younger than 35 who had mild COVID-19 (a few samples of this study predate the infection). Cell type and time point are not known.

The gene calls are TRBV5-1 and TRBJ1-3, with D possibly TRBD1 on 6 matching bases. CDR3 size: 17 residues. CDR1 and CDR2 (germline): SGHRS, YFSETQ. With 4 bases removed from V and 3 bases from J, the gap between germline ends came to 20 bases. The CDR3 DNA reads as TGCGCCAGCAGCCAACTGCCTGGGGGGGCCGGTGGAAACACCATATATTTT. Its translation is CASSQLPGGAGGNTIYF.

This chain connects TRBV2 to TRBJ2-7, with D possibly matching TRBD1 (5 bases). Deletions cut 2 bases from V and 3 bases from J, with 8 bases between. Per the germline V gene, CDR1 is SNHLY and CDR2 is FYNNEI. The CDR3 runs to 13 residues. CDR3 DNA sequence: TGTGCCAGCAGTGAATACAGGTTCTACGAGCAGTACGTC. This translates into CASSEYRFYEQYV.

V usage is TRBV7-9 and J usage is TRBJ2-4; 7 nucleotides line up with TRBD1. Germline V gene sequence: CDR1 SEHNR, CDR2 FQNEAQ (reference sequence). CDR3 length: 16 residues. J lost 9 bases, V lost 5 bases, and 16 bases had no gene match. CDR3: CASSHFIQGYGAIQYF. CDR3 in DNA: TGTGCCAGCAGCCACTTCATACAGGGGTACGGAGCCATTCAGTACTTC.

The table lists this clonotype with a few counts. The chain is built from TRBV19 and TRBJ2-5; D may match TRBD1 or TRBD2 (5 bases each). In germline, CDR1 is LNHDA, CDR2 SQIVND (reference sequence). V lost 3 bases and J lost 3, with 11 bases in between. CDR3 size: 14 residues. CDR3 sequence (DNA): TGTGCCAGTAGTATTCCCGGGGCGGAAGAGACCCAGTACTTC. Residues: CASSIPGAEETQYF.

The chain is built from TRBV4-2 and TRBJ1-5, with a tentative D call TRBD1 (6 bases). The germline V gene has CDR1 LGHNA and CDR2 YNFKEQ. The V gene lost 0 bases and the J gene lost 6 bases, with 12 bases spanning the gap. The CDR3 totals 15 residues. The CDR3 nucleotides read TGTGCCAGCAGCCAAGACCAGGGGTCGGGTCAGCCCCAGCATTTT. Protein: CASSQDQGSGQPQHF.

This clonotype has more than one count but fewer than ten. The rearrangement uses TRBV21-1 and TRBJ2-7; the tabulated D call, TRBD2, remains unverified against the DNA. TRBV21-1 is labeled a pseudogene. The length of the CDR3 is 13 residues. CDR3 DNA sequence: TGTGCCAGCAGCAAAACCGAGCGGGACGAGCAGTACGTC. Translating it yields CASSKTERDEQYV.

This chain uses TRBV21-1 with TRBJ2-7; TRBD1, the D gene given by the table, was not confirmed from the DNA. TRBV21-1 is a known pseudogene. The length of the CDR3 is 15 residues. In DNA, the CDR3 is TGTGCCAGCAGCAAAGTCGGCAGGGGGCCGTGGGAGCAGTACGTC. This translates into CASSKVGRGPWEQYV.

The CDR3 loop reads CASSPRRAQETQYF. Here the CDR3 DNA reads TGTGCCAGCTCACCACGGCGGGCACAAGAGACCCAGTACTTC. This sequence joins TRBV18 and TRBJ2-5; D may be TRBD2 (5 bases). The length of the CDR3 is 14 residues. CDR1 and CDR2 (germline): KGHSH, LQKENI. Trimming removed 1 base at V and 2 bases at J, with 8 bases between. Combining the CDR3 with reference TRBV18 and TRBJ2-5 gives the whole variable domain NAGVMQNPRHLVRRRGQEARLRCSPMKGHSHVYWYRQLPEEGLKFMVYLQKENIIDESGMPKERFSAEFPKEGPSILRIQQVVRGDSAAYFCASSPRRAQETQYFGPGTRLLVL.

The chain joins TRBV7-9 to TRBJ2-5; possibly TRBD2 for D (6 bases). The germline CDR1 and CDR2 sequences are SEHNR and FQNEAQ (reference sequence). This CDR3 comprises 14 residues. Trimming took 0 bases from V and 4 from J, leaving 9 bases between them. The CDR3 region has the DNA TGTGCCAGCAGCTTAGCGGGACTCACAGAGACCCAGTACTTC. Protein sequence: CASSLAGLTETQYF.

The chain recombines TRBV3-1 with TRBJ2-3, with 10 nucleotides matching TRBD1. The junction had 8 bases not matched to a gene; V was cut back by 1 base and J by 4 bases. This CDR3 is 17 amino acids long. Germline values: CDR1 LGHDT, CDR2 YNNKEL (reference sequence). This CDR3 is CASSQGRQGAFSDTQYF. CDR3 DNA sequence: TGTGCCAGCAGCCAAGGACGACAGGGGGCCTTTTCAGATACGCAGTATTTT.

In this sample, this clonotype turned up a few times. V and J are TRBV10-3 and TRBJ1-1, with D tentatively TRBD1 (5 bases). The CDR3 has 11 residues. The V end was cut by 11 bases, the J end by 4 bases, with 11 bases between. Germline V gene lookup returns CDR1 ENHRY and CDR2 SYGVKD. For the CDR3, the DNA is TGTGCCGTACAGGTTAGCACTGAAGCTTTCTTT. Its translation is CAVQVSTEAFF.

This clonotype was seen a handful of times. The V call is TRBV5-1, the J call TRBJ2-1; D assignment may be TRBD1 or TRBD2 (5 bases each). Germline V gene sequence: CDR1 SGHRS, CDR2 YFSETQ. CDR3 length equals 15 residues. V was pared by 4 bases and J by 3 bases, with 14 bases between. The CDR3 loop is CASSPTTGLYNEQFF. CDR3 DNA: TGCGCCAGCAGCCCGACTACGGGGCTCTACAATGAGCAGTTCTTC.

This CDR3 is CASSTQPTADTQYF. DNA of the CDR3: TGTGCCAGCAGCACCCAACCTACAGCAGATACGCAGTATTTT. The genes are TRBV7-9 and TRBJ2-3, with no clear D. V lost 5 bases, J lost 4 bases, and 13 bases lay in between. Germline V gives CDR1 SEHNR, CDR2 FQNEAQ (reference sequence). The CDR3 is made up of 14 amino acids.

The V and J genes are TRBV5-1 and TRBJ2-3; tentatively, D is TRBD2 (5 bases). This CDR3 region has 13 residues. Germline CDR1 is SGHRS and CDR2 is YFSETQ. The V gene lost 5 bases and the J gene lost 4 bases, with 11 bases spanning the gap. In nucleotides, the CDR3 is TGCGCCAGCAGGGAGACGGAGGCAGATACGCAGTATTTT. Translating it yields CASRETEADTQYF.

This clonotype was detected only a few times. The chain has TRBV7-9 and TRBJ2-2; 7 bases are a match to TRBD2. CDR1 and CDR2 from the germline V gene are SEHNR and FQNEAQ (reference sequence). CDR3 length: 15 amino acids. J gave up 5 bases and V 3 bases, and 6 bases lay outside the gene matches. The CDR3 sequence: CASSFTGGTTGELFF. As DNA, the CDR3 is TGTGCCAGCAGCTTCACGGGGGGAACGACCGGGGAGCTGTTTTTT.